This passage covers 32 T cell receptor beta chains from one sample sequenced in a study of blood T cell repertoires in COVID-19. Produced via immunoSEQ multiplex PCR; TCRdb's table is partial and in-frame only. The table has 120,000 to 150,000 clones, roughly 79% seen once. The sequencing input was peripheral blood. Source of these receptors: a human donor with acute or convalescent COVID-19. The donor label of this sample is uncertain.

The J gene is TRBJ2-5, the V gene TRBV9; TRBD2 might be the D (6 bases). The length of the CDR3 is 14 residues. The germline CDR1 and CDR2 sequences are SGDLS and YYNGEE. V lost 4 bases and J 1 base, leaving 11 bases between the germline ends. The CDR3 protein is CASSRRGSQETQYF. Here the CDR3 DNA reads TGTGCCAGCAGCCGGAGGGGTTCCCAAGAGACCCAGTACTTC. Combining the CDR3 with reference TRBV9 and TRBJ2-5 gives the whole variable domain DSGVTQTPKHLITATGQRVTLRCSPRSGDLSVYWYQQSLDQGLQFLIQYYNGEERAKGNILERFSAQQFPDLHSELNLSSLELGDSALYFCASSRRGSQETQYFGPGTRLLVL.

This clone was counted between two and nine times. This chain joins TRBV7-9 and TRBJ1-3; 7 bases are a match to TRBD1. Germline V gene sequence: CDR1 SEHNR, CDR2 FQNEAQ (reference sequence). The CDR3 has 16 residues. The trim removed 4 bases at V and 0 bases at J, leaving 6 bases unmatched. The CDR3 region has the DNA TGTGCCAGCAGCTCTTCGGGACAGATCTCTGGAAACACCATATATTTT. This encodes CASSSSGQISGNTIYF.

The CDR3 sequence is CASSLAGGLYNEQFF. CDR3 sequence (DNA): TGTGCCAGTAGTTTAGCGGGGGGCCTCTACAATGAGCAGTTCTTC. The chain couples TRBV19 to TRBJ2-1; 10 bases align to TRBD2. Per germline, CDR1 LNHDA and CDR2 SQIVND (reference sequence). The CDR3 is 15 residues long. V lost 5 bases and J lost 3; bases outside the gene matches: 4.

The rearrangement joins TRBV7-8 to TRBJ1-1; 7 positions agree with TRBD1. The CDR3 totals 16 residues. V was clipped by 2 bases and J by 3 bases; unmatched bases: 9. Germline V lookup: CDR1 SGHVS, CDR2 FQNEAQ. CDR3 region: CASSLPPTGIDTEAFF. The DNA of the CDR3 is TGTGCCAGCAGCTTACCCCCGACAGGGATAGACACTGAAGCTTTCTTT.

The rearrangement links TRBV15 to TRBJ1-4; 9 bases fit TRBD1. Germline lookup yields CDR1 LNHNV and CDR2 YYDKDF (reference sequence). This CDR3 comprises 15 residues. Trimming took 3 bases from V and 8 from J; bases not matched to a gene: 7. CDR3 in amino acids: CATSSPGTGSEKLFF. The DNA for the CDR3 is TGTGCCACCAGCAGTCCTGGGACAGGGTCAGAAAAACTGTTTTTT.

CDR3 sequence (DNA): TGTGCCAGCTCACCAGAGTCTAGCGGGGCATACAATGAGCAGTTCTTC. As protein: CASSPESSGAYNEQFF. This chain links TRBV18 with TRBJ2-1; 9 positions agree with TRBD2. CDR3 length: 16 amino acids. The V gene end was trimmed by 2 bases and the J gene end by 4 bases; junction bases not matched to a gene: 6. CDR1 is KGHSH and CDR2 is LQKENI in the germline V gene.

The V and J genes are TRBV4-1 and TRBJ1-4, with 8 bases aligning to TRBD1. The germline CDR1 and CDR2 sequences are MGHRA and YSYEKL. The trim removed 4 bases at V and 4 bases at J, leaving 5 bases unmatched. This CDR3 has 15 amino acids. CDR3 coding DNA: TGCGCCAGCAGCCCGACAGGGGTTGGTAATGAAAAACTGTTTTTT. It encodes CASSPTGVGNEKLFF.

The V call is TRBV30, the J call TRBJ2-3, with 7 bases fitting TRBD1. V was clipped by 5 bases and J by 6 bases; unmatched bases: 11. This CDR3 is built from 14 residues. Germline V gene sequence: CDR1 GTSNPN, CDR2 SVGIG (reference sequence). The CDR3 protein is CAWGTAARDDTQYF. The CDR3 DNA sequence: TGTGCCTGGGGGACAGCGGCCCGGGATGATACGCAGTATTTT.

V gene TRBV27 combines with J gene TRBJ2-7; D remains ambiguous. Germline CDR1 reads MNHEY; CDR2 reads SMNVEV (reference sequence). Trimming stripped 7 bases from V and 3 bases from J, with 13 bases between. The CDR3 has 13 amino acids. CDR3 coding DNA: TGTGCCAGCACCGGGTCCGCCCACTACGAGCAGTACTTC. Translated: CASTGSAHYEQYF.

This chain connects TRBV9 to TRBJ2-5, with 9 bases fitting TRBD1. There are 14 residues in the CDR3. The ends lost 5 bases at V and 4 bases at J; junction bases unmatched: 6. Germline V CDR1 and CDR2: SGDLS, YYNGEE. The chain's CDR3 is CASSRQGERETQYF. CDR3 bases: TGTGCCAGCAGTCGACAGGGGGAGCGAGAGACCCAGTACTTC.

The CDR3 coding sequence is TGTGCCACCTTAGGAGGGCACAGCTCCTACAATGAGCAGTTCTTC. As protein: CATLGGHSSYNEQFF. The chain couples TRBV6-5 to TRBJ2-1, with D possibly being TRBD2 (6 bases). The V gene lost 10 bases and the J gene lost 0 bases, with 16 bases spanning the gap. The CDR3 is 15 amino acids. Looked up from germline, CDR1 is MNHEY and CDR2 is SVGAGI.

This rearrangement joins TRBV19 to TRBJ1-1, with D unresolved. This CDR3 has 13 residues. The V gene lost 8 bases and the J gene lost 5 bases, with 15 bases spanning the gap. Germline V lookup: CDR1 LNHDA, CDR2 SQIVND (reference sequence). As DNA, the CDR3 is TGTGCCAGTCAAGGAGAGAGAGCGACTGAAGCTTTCTTT. This sequence encodes CASQGERATEAFF.

This clone has just one count. The chain recombines TRBV7-9 with TRBJ2-7; D unclear. V was trimmed by 5 bases and J by 6 bases, leaving 26 bases between them. CDR3 size: 17 residues. Looked up from germline, CDR1 is SEHNR and CDR2 is FQNEAQ (reference sequence). The CDR3 coding sequence is TGTGCCAGCAGCCCACCCCTGGATGGAGCCCGCGGAGTCGAGCAGTACGTC. This encodes CASSPPLDGARGVEQYV.

CDR3 sequence: CASIYLPGAGNTIYF. The CDR3 coding sequence is TGTGCCAGTATCTATCTCCCAGGGGCCGGAAACACCATATATTTT. The V call is TRBV2, the J call TRBJ1-3; the D gene is possibly TRBD1 (6 bases). CDR3 length: 15 amino acids. Germline V lookup: CDR1 SNHLY, CDR2 FYNNEI. V lost 9 bases and J lost 4, with 19 bases in between.

This clone was seen more than once but under ten times. This chain links TRBV4-1 with TRBJ1-2; D might be TRBD1 (6 bases). V was pared by 0 bases and J by 7 bases, with 15 bases between. This CDR3 contains 15 residues. CDR1 and CDR2 (germline): MGHRA, YSYEKL. This CDR3 is CASSQELDRLGGYTF. The CDR3 coding sequence is TGCGCCAGCAGCCAAGAACTCGACAGGCTCGGTGGCTACACCTTC.

A note on this clone: Relative to the germline gene, one junction end is altered; a read error may explain this. The chain uses TRBV30 and TRBJ1-1; D is perhaps TRBD1 (5 bases). CDR3 length equals 15 residues. Germline V gene sequence: CDR1 GTSNPN, CDR2 SVGIG (reference sequence). Here the CDR3 DNA reads TGTGCCTGGAGTGGGTTCGCGGGGGGGAACTCTGAAGCTTTCTTT. Translating gives CAWSGFAGGNSEAFF.

The table lists this clone with many counts. The rearrangement links TRBV20-1 to TRBJ1-1; no definite D call. From germline, CDR1 is DFQATT and CDR2 SNEGSKA (reference sequence). This CDR3 spans 12 amino acids. Deletions cut 3 bases from V and 1 base from J, with 6 bases between. The CDR3 protein is CSASEANTEAFF. The CDR3 DNA reads as TGCAGTGCTAGTGAGGCGAACACTGAAGCTTTCTTT.

This rearrangement joins TRBV5-1 to TRBJ2-2, with D possibly being TRBD2 (6 bases). Trimming removed 0 bases from V and 5 bases from J, with 14 bases in between. In germline, CDR1 is SGHRS, CDR2 YFSETQ. The CDR3 contains 16 residues. CDR3 loop: CASSLDGAGRTGELFF. CDR3 bases: TGCGCCAGCAGCTTGGATGGCGCAGGGAGGACCGGGGAGCTGTTTTTT.

The V gene is TRBV12-1, the J gene TRBJ2-5; the table names TRBD1, a call not compared with the DNA. TRBV12-1 is designated a pseudogene. The CDR3 totals 15 residues. CDR3: CASSLLPDRAETQYF. CDR3 nucleotides: TGTGCCAGCAGCCTCCTTCCGGACAGGGCCGAGACCCAGTACTTC.

The genes are TRBV6-1 and TRBJ1-5; D perhaps matches TRBD1 (6 bases). Germline V gene data show CDR1 as MNHNS and CDR2 as SASEGT. This CDR3 region has 14 residues. Trimming removed 3 bases from V and 5 bases from J, with 11 bases in between. The CDR3 sequence: CASSEGRGYQPQHF. The DNA for the CDR3 is TGTGCCAGCAGTGAGGGCAGGGGTTATCAGCCCCAGCATTTT.

This clone has just one count. V usage is TRBV24-1 and J usage is TRBJ2-1; D gene uncertain. V was shortened by 3 bases and J by 4 bases, with 6 bases between the two germline ends. The CDR3 runs 13 residues. Germline V CDR1 and CDR2: KGHDR, SFDVKD. CDR3 loop: CATSDGSYNEQFF. DNA of the CDR3: TGTGCCACCAGTGATGGCTCTTACAATGAGCAGTTCTTC.

The chain recombines TRBV12-3 or TRBV12-4 with TRBJ1-6, with TRBD1 as a possible D gene (5 bases). V gave up 6 bases and J gave up 12 bases, with 15 bases separating them. The CDR3 covers 13 residues. This CDR3 reads CASSHGSGKPLHF. CDR3 nucleotides: TGTGCCAGCAGCCACGGGTCAGGGAAACCCCTCCACTTT.

The rearrangement uses TRBV7-2 and TRBJ2-2; 7 bases map to TRBD1. The CDR3 extends over 17 amino acids. CDR1 is SGHTA and CDR2 is FQGNSA in the germline V gene. V lost 5 bases and J lost 4; bases outside the gene matches: 13. CDR3 DNA sequence: TGTGCCAGCAGCGCCAGAGCCACAGGGGTTTTCACCGGGGAGCTGTTTTTT. Encoded protein: CASSARATGVFTGELFF.

The chain joins TRBV6-1 to TRBJ1-2, with D maybe TRBD1 (5 bases). The CDR3 extends over 11 amino acids. V gave up 5 bases and J gave up 8 bases, with 9 bases separating them. CDR1 and CDR2 from the germline V gene are MNHNS and SASEGT. CDR3 loop: CASSTGGGYTF. The CDR3 DNA sequence: TGTGCCAGCAGTACGGGGGGGGGCTACACCTTC.

This chain connects TRBV19 to TRBJ1-2; maybe TRBD1 (6 bases). This CDR3 comprises 12 residues. The V gene's germline CDR1 is LNHDA and CDR2 SQIVND (reference sequence). The V and J ends lost 10 bases and 2 bases respectively, with 11 bases between them. The CDR3 DNA is TGTGCCACTAACAGGGAAAACTATGGCTACACCTTC. This translates into CATNRENYGYTF.

This rearrangement joins TRBV5-1 to TRBJ2-4, with 8 bases aligning to TRBD2. Germline CDR1 reads SGHRS; CDR2 reads YFSETQ. V gave up 4 bases and J gave up 0 bases; unmatched junction bases: 9. The length of the CDR3 is 17 residues. CDR3 nucleotide sequence: TGCGCCAGCAGCGAGCGGGGGAGTCTCCTAGCCAAAAACATTCAGTACTTC. It yields the protein CASSERGSLLAKNIQYF. The complete variable domain, with remaining parts taken from reference TRBV5-1 and TRBJ2-4, reads KAGVTQTPRYLIKTRGQQVTLSCSPISGHRSVSWYQQTPGQGLQFLFEYFSETQRNKGNFPGRFSGRQFSNSRSEMNVSTLELGDSALYLCASSERGSLLAKNIQYFGAGTRLSVL.

The V gene is TRBV5-6, the J gene TRBJ1-5; 7 positions match TRBD1. The germline CDR1 and CDR2 sequences are SGHDT and YYEEEE. V lost 2 bases and J lost 2; bases outside the gene matches: 1. There are 14 residues in the CDR3. The DNA for the CDR3 is TGTGCCAGCAGCTTTCAGGGGGGCAATCAGCCCCAGCATTTT. Translated, it gives CASSFQGGNQPQHF.

The chain uses TRBV4-1 and TRBJ1-1, with D perhaps TRBD1 (5 bases). The CDR3 consists of 13 residues. Germline CDR1 is MGHRA and CDR2 is YSYEKL. The ends were cut back, 4 bases at V and 6 bases at J, with 12 bases in the middle. The CDR3 sequence is CASSPRGGAEAFF. CDR3 nucleotide sequence: TGCGCCAGCAGCCCCCGGGGGGGGGCTGAAGCTTTCTTT.

This clone has just a few counts. V gene TRBV6-6 combines with J gene TRBJ1-5, with TRBD1 matching 8 bases. CDR1 and CDR2 (germline): MNHNY, SVGAGI (reference sequence). This CDR3 has 15 residues. The V gene end was trimmed by 7 bases and the J gene end by 6 bases; junction bases not matched to a gene: 11. CDR3 DNA: TGTGCCAGCAACCAGACAGGGGCCTACGGTCAGCCCCAGCATTTT. It translates to CASNQTGAYGQPQHF.

The chain uses TRBV18 and TRBJ1-2, with a weak D call TRBD1 (6 bases). Germline V CDR1 and CDR2: KGHSH, LQKENI. The CDR3 contains 13 residues. With 6 bases removed from V and 2 bases from J, the gap between germline ends came to 10 bases. CDR3 sequence reads: CASSGTQNYGYTF. In nucleotides, the CDR3 is TGTGCCAGCTCTGGGACACAGAACTATGGCTACACCTTC.

The genes are TRBV6-5 and TRBJ1-1; 10 positions match TRBD1. Germline V gene data show CDR1 as MNHEY and CDR2 as SVGAGI. J was trimmed by 4 bases and V by 4 bases; bases with no gene match: 6. This CDR3 has 15 amino acids. The CDR3 sequence is CASSFRDRGPTEAFF. As DNA, the CDR3 is TGTGCCAGCAGTTTCCGTGACAGGGGGCCCACTGAAGCTTTCTTT.

CDR3 nucleotide sequence: TGTGCCAGCAGCCTTGTGGGCGGGGATCAAGAGACCCAGTACTTC. Translating gives CASSLVGGDQETQYF. The J gene is TRBJ2-5, the V gene TRBV11-2, with TRBD2 as a possible D gene (6 bases). Germline V gene lookup returns CDR1 SGHAT and CDR2 FQNNGV. The CDR3 spans 15 residues. Trimming left V 5 bases short and J 2 bases short, with 15 bases between.